This entry lists 29 T cell receptor beta chains sequenced from one sample in a study of blood T cells in healthy people across ages. A sample-barcoded 5' primer and a J-beta primer mix were used in a second PCR of roughly 6 to 11 cycles. TCRdb re-called the 5' RACE reads with MiXCR, one entry per CDR3 protein. The table lists roughly 1 million distinct CDR3 sequences, approximately 26% of them singletons. These data were likewise used in another study, on T cells of mothers and their children.

Sequencing was done on a sample of blood. These receptors were taken from a girl aged 2 to 9 in good health.

The chain combines TRBV19 with TRBJ2-5; D gene ambiguous. Germline CDR1 is LNHDA and CDR2 is SQIVND (reference sequence). V shed 0 bases and J shed 3 bases, with 8 bases lying between them. The CDR3 totals 14 residues. CDR3 nucleotides: TGTGCCAGTAGTATAGATGACGGAGAAGAGACCCAGTACTTC. This codes for CASSIDDGEETQYF.

The sample holds a few counts of this clonotype. The J gene is TRBJ1-2, the V gene TRBV7-9, with a possible D match to TRBD1 (5 bases). Trimming took off 0 bases at V and 8 bases at J, with 7 bases between the two ends. The CDR3 extends over 12 amino acids. CDR1 is SEHNR, CDR2 FQNEAQ, per germline (reference sequence). The CDR3 region is CASSLAGRGYTF. In nucleotides, the CDR3 is TGTGCCAGCAGCTTAGCGGGACGAGGCTACACCTTC.

This clonotype has more than one count but fewer than ten. This sequence joins TRBV20-1 and TRBJ2-5; 12 bases are a match to TRBD2. The DNA matches TRBJ2-7 better at its end, which makes the J call doubtful. The CDR3 runs 18 residues. Germline V gives CDR1 DFQATT, CDR2 SNEGSKA (reference sequence). The CDR3 bases are TGCAGTGCTAGCCCCGGGACTAGCGGGTTCCAAAGCTCCTACGAGCAGTACTTC. Translating it yields CSASPGTSGFQSSYEQYF.

The chain has TRBV4-2 and TRBJ1-4; D not resolved. CDR3 length equals 17 residues. The ends were cut back, 4 bases at V and 2 bases at J, with 17 bases in the middle. Germline CDR1 LGHNA, CDR2 YNFKEQ. CDR3 sequence (DNA): TGTGCCAGCAGCCTCGACACTCGGAGGGCGACTAATGAAAAACTGTTTTTT. Protein product: CASSLDTRRATNEKLFF.

This clonotype was seen only a few times. J is TRBJ1-2 and V is TRBV29-1, with D hard to call. This CDR3 contains 14 residues. Trimming pared 4 bases from V and 4 bases from J, leaving 16 bases between. CDR1 is SQVTM and CDR2 is ANQGSEA in the germline V gene. The CDR3 DNA sequence: TGCAGCGTTGGAGTCATGGGCAGCAGCTATGGCTACACCTTC. Translated, it gives CSVGVMGSSYGYTF.

This chain links TRBV12-3 or TRBV12-4 with TRBJ2-1; no clear D gene. The CDR3 sequence is 16 residues long. Trimming shortened V by 1 base and J by 4 bases, and 14 bases separated the two germline ends. Here the CDR3 DNA reads TGTGCCAGCAGTTTAGGGCGCAGCCCGAATTACAATGAGCAGTTCTTC. It encodes CASSLGRSPNYNEQFF.

The rearrangement joins TRBV7-9 to TRBJ1-2, with D unresolved. In germline, CDR1 is SEHNR, CDR2 FQNEAQ (reference sequence). V was clipped by 7 bases and J by 6 bases, with 12 bases between them. The CDR3 contains 12 residues. In DNA form, the CDR3 reads TGTGCCAGCACTCCTTCTAGGGATGGCTACACCTTC. This sequence encodes CASTPSRDGYTF.

This clonotype appeared many times. The chain combines TRBV12-3 or TRBV12-4 with TRBJ2-3, with D uncertain. V was cut by 6 bases and J by 5 bases, with 9 bases left in between. The CDR3 totals 12 residues. CDR3 bases: TGTGCCAGCAGCTTAACGAGAGATACGCAGTATTTT. Its translation is CASSLTRDTQYF.

This clonotype was observed a handful of times. The chain carries TRBV6-2 or TRBV6-3 and TRBJ2-2; 9 nucleotides match TRBD1. The V gene's germline CDR1 is MNHEY and CDR2 SVGEGT. J lost 5 bases, V lost 6 bases, and 7 bases had no gene match. The CDR3 totals 15 residues. The CDR3 nucleotides read TGTGCCAGCAGCTACAGGGGGCGAGGGACCGGGGAGCTGTTTTTT. Amino acids: CASSYRGRGTGELFF.

This clonotype was seen ten or more times. The J gene is TRBJ1-2, the V gene TRBV6-1; tentative D call: TRBD1 (5 bases). The CDR3 spans 14 residues. Germline lookup yields CDR1 MNHNS and CDR2 SASEGT. Trimming took 3 bases from V and 5 from J, leaving 13 bases between them. In DNA, the CDR3 is TGTGCCAGCAGTGATGGTTGGGGGAGGTATGGCTACACCTTC. As protein: CASSDGWGRYGYTF.

In nucleotides, the CDR3 is TGTGCCAGCAGCTTAGAACCAGGGGAGGCGAGCGAGCAGTACTTC. Translating gives CASSLEPGEASEQYF. V usage is TRBV7-2 and J usage is TRBJ2-7, with D possibly called TRBD1 or TRBD2 (6 bases each). The germline V gene has CDR1 SGHTA and CDR2 FQGNSA. The CDR3 extends over 15 amino acids. V was shortened by 1 base and J by 6 bases, with 16 bases between the two germline ends.

The rearrangement links TRBV15 to TRBJ2-3; 9 nucleotides line up with TRBD1. Germline V gene data show CDR1 as LNHNV and CDR2 as YYDKDF (reference sequence). V gave up 3 bases and J gave up 2 bases; unmatched junction bases: 12. The CDR3 loop spans 18 amino acids. This CDR3 reads CATSRDRGTGTLTDTQYF. In DNA, the CDR3 is TGTGCCACCAGCAGGGACAGGGGCACCGGGACTCTCACAGATACGCAGTATTTT.

This chain uses TRBV9 with TRBJ1-2; the match to TRBD1 covers 7 bases. In germline, CDR1 is SGDLS, CDR2 YYNGEE. Trimming took 7 bases from V and 5 from J; bases not matched to a gene: 8. The CDR3 extends over 13 amino acids. CDR3 sequence (DNA): TGTGCCAGCGGGCAGGGGGAGAGATATGGCTACACCTTC. It specifies CASGQGERYGYTF.

This clonotype was counted once. The chain couples TRBV29-1 to TRBJ1-2; 8 bases align to TRBD1. After removal of 3 bases from V and 4 bases from J, the junction contained 7 bases not matched to a gene. This CDR3 spans 14 amino acids. Germline V gives CDR1 SQVTM, CDR2 ANQGSEA. CDR3 protein: CSVEMTGQAYGYTF. The CDR3 DNA reads TGCAGCGTTGAGATGACGGGACAGGCCTATGGCTACACCTTC.

V and J are TRBV20-1 and TRBJ2-4; TRBD1 aligns across 8 bases. The CDR3 contains 15 residues. CDR1 is DFQATT, CDR2 SNEGSKA, per germline (reference sequence). With V trimmed by 0 bases and J by 6 bases, 7 bases remained unmatched. CDR3 nucleotide sequence: TGCAGTGCTAGAGATCCAGGGGGCGTCATAAACATTCAGTACTTC. This sequence encodes CSARDPGGVINIQYF.

The genes are TRBV29-1 and TRBJ1-2, with TRBD1 matching 7 bases. V gave up 1 base and J gave up 2 bases; unmatched junction bases: 13. Germline assignment: CDR1 SQVTM and CDR2 ANQGSEA. CDR3 length equals 17 residues. CDR3 DNA sequence: TGCAGCGTTGAAGGCTCGCACAGAACGGGACAGAACTATGGCTACACCTTC. Protein: CSVEGSHRTGQNYGYTF. Filled out from reference TRBV29-1 and TRBJ1-2, the complete variable domain reads SAVISQKPSRDICQRGTSLTIQCQVDSQVTMMFWYRQQPGQSLTLIATANQGSEATYESGFVIDKFPISRPNLTFSTLTVSNMSPEDSSIYLCSVEGSHRTGQNYGYTFGSGTRLTVV.

This clonotype was counted between two and nine times. This chain links TRBV6-2 or TRBV6-3 with TRBJ2-1; D is uncertain. Trimming pared 2 bases from V and 10 bases from J, leaving 9 bases between. The CDR3 spans 12 residues. CDR1 is MNHEY and CDR2 is SVGEGT in the germline V gene. DNA for the CDR3: TGTGCCAGCAGTTACGCGTCAACCGAGCAGTTCTTC. As protein: CASSYASTEQFF.

The V gene is TRBV4-3, the J gene TRBJ2-4; D uncertain. Germline-derived CDR1 and CDR2 are LGHNA and YSLEER. V was clipped by 1 base and J by 8 bases, with 3 bases between them. CDR3 length: 11 amino acids. The CDR3 region has the DNA TGCGCCAGCAGCCAAGGGGACATTCAGTACTTC. This translates into CASSQGDIQYF.

This clonotype was observed a few times. This chain links TRBV7-2 with TRBJ1-1; unclear D gene. The CDR3 sequence is 15 residues long. V was shortened by 1 base and J by 1 base, with 10 bases between the two germline ends. Germline V gives CDR1 SGHTA, CDR2 FQGNSA. The CDR3 protein is CASSLEGLRNTEAFF. The CDR3 DNA sequence: TGTGCCAGCAGCTTAGAGGGCCTCCGGAACACTGAAGCTTTCTTT.

V usage is TRBV9 and J usage is TRBJ2-5; D unresolved. Germline-derived CDR1 and CDR2 are SGDLS and YYNGEE. CDR3 length: 14 amino acids. Between the trimmed V and J ends, which lost 6 bases and 1 base, there was a span of 13 bases. CDR3 loop: CASTNPGIQETQYF. CDR3 sequence (DNA): TGTGCCAGCACGAACCCCGGAATCCAAGAGACCCAGTACTTC.

This clonotype appeared a few times. The CDR3 loop reads CASSRSSIAYEQYF. The DNA of the CDR3 is TGTGCCAGCAGCCGATCTAGCATCGCCTACGAGCAGTACTTC. The V call is TRBV3-1, the J call TRBJ2-7, with D possibly TRBD2 on 5 matching bases. Germline CDR1 LGHDT, CDR2 YNNKEL (reference sequence). CDR3 size: 14 residues. Trimming removed 4 bases at V and 2 bases at J, with 12 bases between.

V usage is TRBV20-1 and J usage is TRBJ2-5; tentatively, D is TRBD2 (5 bases). Germline CDR1 and CDR2: DFQATT and SNEGSKA (reference sequence). Trimming cost V 2 bases and J 5 bases, with 15 bases left between them. The CDR3 has 14 amino acids. The CDR3 DNA follows: TGCAGTGCTAGACCGACGGGGTTTGGTGAGACCCAGTACTTC. Encoded protein: CSARPTGFGETQYF.

This clonotype was seen a few times. The junction departs from the called germline gene at one end, perhaps through a read error. The chain recombines TRBV12-5 with TRBJ2-3; no clear D gene. In germline, CDR1 is LGHNT, CDR2 FRNRAP. The CDR3 contains 13 residues. The CDR3 sequence is CASGLAMADTQYF. As DNA, the CDR3 is TGTGCTAGTGGTTTAGCCATGGCAGACACGCAGTATTTT.

A note on this clonotype: This sequence may be a read error, since a much larger clone differs from it by one base. The V call is TRBV6-5, the J call TRBJ1-1; the match to TRBD1 covers 7 bases. V dropped 5 bases and J dropped 4; count of bases not matched to a gene: 7. Germline-derived CDR1 and CDR2 are MNHEY and SVGAGI. This CDR3 is built from 14 residues. This chain's CDR3 is CASSRGGATTEAFF. Here the CDR3 DNA reads TGTGCCAGCAGTCGAGGGGGCGCGACCACTGAAGCTTTCTTT.

This clonotype was recorded many times. This chain connects TRBV27 to TRBJ2-5; 12 bases agree with TRBD2. V trimming: 5 bases; J trimming: 4 bases; junction bases outside the gene matches: 2. This CDR3 spans 14 amino acids. Germline V CDR1 and CDR2: MNHEY, SMNVEV (reference sequence). CDR3 sequence: CASSPGLAGETQYF. DNA of the CDR3: TGTGCCAGCAGTCCGGGACTAGCGGGAGAGACCCAGTACTTC.

The table lists this clonotype with a few counts. V gene TRBV6-1 combines with J gene TRBJ2-7, with D unclear. The end of the DNA is better explained by TRBJ2-5, so the J call may be wrong. The CDR3 loop spans 13 amino acids. From germline, CDR1 is MNHNS and CDR2 SASEGT. For the CDR3, the DNA is TGTGCCAGCAATTGGGCGTACCAAGAGACCCAGTACTTC. As protein: CASNWAYQETQYF.

In its sample, this clonotype was seen a few times. The junction departs from the called germline gene at one end, perhaps through a read error. V and J are TRBV9 and TRBJ1-2; 9 bases map to TRBD1. Germline V gene sequence: CDR1 SGDLS, CDR2 YYNGEE. The CDR3 consists of 16 residues. CDR3: CASGVGEGQGRYGYTF. The CDR3 DNA sequence: TGTGCCAGCGGCGTAGGAGAGGGACAGGGAAGGTATGGCTACACCTTC.

CDR3 amino acids: CSVEDLVGGYTF. CDR3 bases: TGCAGCGTTGAAGACCTGGTAGGTGGCTACACCTTC. The V gene is TRBV29-1, the J gene TRBJ1-2, with D uncertain. The CDR3 is 12 residues long. Germline CDR1 reads SQVTM; CDR2 reads ANQGSEA. Trimming cost V 0 bases and J 7 bases, with 9 bases left between them. The entire variable domain, with the rest obtained from reference TRBV29-1 and TRBJ1-2, is as follows: SAVISQKPSRDICQRGTSLTIQCQVDSQVTMMFWYRQQPGQSLTLIATANQGSEATYESGFVIDKFPISRPNLTFSTLTVSNMSPEDSSIYLCSVEDLVGGYTFGSGTRLTVV.

This clonotype was recorded a few times. The rearrangement uses TRBV12-5 and TRBJ1-6; tentatively, D is TRBD1 (5 bases). CDR1 LGHNT and CDR2 FRNRAP come from the germline V gene. Trimming stripped 5 bases from V and 0 bases from J, with 20 bases between. The CDR3 covers 19 residues. The CDR3 DNA sequence: TGTGCTAGTGGTCTACAGATTATAACAGGCAGCTCCTATAATTCACCCCTCCACTTT. Protein sequence: CASGLQIITGSSYNSPLHF.